This T cell receptor beta chain was captured by sequencing in a study of blood T cell repertoires in COVID-19. Participants were aged roughly 18 to 100 years from 20 to 30 US areas. Assignment of participants to cohorts was predicated upon participant-reported clinical history. As handled by the study authors: Researchers report that nucleated cell counts were estimated from reference gene primer amplification. TCRdb keeps only in-frame clones here, not all; method: immunoSEQ multiplex PCR. The V and J calls and clone size were taken over from that table, and D and trimming were inferred from the DNA. The table includes fewer than 350,000 clones, less than 85% detected once. The CDR3 has 14 residues. CDR1 is MDHEN, CDR2 SYDVKM, per germline. V trimming: 5 bases; J trimming: 2 bases; junction bases outside the gene matches: 3.

The sequence came from a woman aged 45-60 years who had recovered from COVID-19. V usage is TRBV28 and J usage is TRBJ1-2; 9 nucleotides align to TRBD1. The sequenced sample was PBMCs or T cells enriched from blood (not recorded which). CDR3 residues: CASSAGQGNYGYTF. The CDR3 DNA sequence: TGTGCCAGCAGTGCAGGACAGGGGAACTATGGCTACACCTTC.